The next 29 T cell receptor beta chains were all read from a single sample in a study of prognosis after radiotherapy for stage I lung cancer. The study amplified the TCR beta CDR3 region from genomic DNA. This amplification was carried out by two rounds of multiplex PCR. The use of primers specific to each TRBV and TRBJ gene characterized first-round PCR. One entry per CDR3 protein results from TCRdb running MiXCR on the multiplex PCR reads. The sample shows tens of thousands of distinct CDR3 sequences, about half of them seen only once. Material: PBMCs, obtained before or after stereotactic body radiation therapy (not recorded which). The receptors here all came from a donor over 45 with non-small cell lung cancer.

About this clonotype itself: A read error likely explains this, since a far larger clone differs by one base. V usage is TRBV6-1 and J usage is TRBJ2-3; the D is unclear. The CDR3 sequence is 13 residues long. Trimming left V 5 bases short and J 11 bases short, with 17 bases between. From germline, CDR1 is MNHNS and CDR2 SASEGT. The chain's CDR3 is CASSYGSNTEQYF. CDR3 bases: TGTGCCAGCAGTTACGGGTCGAACACTGAGCAGTATTTT.

This clonotype has a count of ten or more. This chain links TRBV4-2 with TRBJ2-3, with 8 bases identical to TRBD1. Germline CDR1 and CDR2: LGHNA and YNFKEQ. The CDR3 is 15 amino acids. Unmatched junction bases numbered 5, after V lost 2 bases and J lost 4 bases. The CDR3 DNA follows: TGTGCCAGCAGCCAACTTCCACAGGGGGCAGATACGCAGTATTTT. This encodes CASSQLPQGADTQYF.

V gene TRBV28 combines with J gene TRBJ1-3, with TRBD1 matching 10 bases. Trimming at V came to 6 bases and at J to 7 bases, leaving 6 bases not matched to a gene. The CDR3 loop spans 14 amino acids. CDR1 MDHEN and CDR2 SYDVKM come from the germline V gene. CDR3 nucleotide sequence: TGTGCCAGCAGGGGGGGGACAGGGGTCAACACCATATATTTT. Residues: CASRGGTGVNTIYF.

This clonotype was counted only a few times. The chain recombines TRBV2 with TRBJ1-1, with D perhaps TRBD1 (6 bases). The CDR3 runs to 14 residues. The germline gives CDR1 SNHLY, CDR2 FYNNEI. The V end lost 5 bases, the J end lost 3 bases, and 13 bases lay between the germline ends. The CDR3 here is CASSSAGVDTEAFF. The CDR3 bases are TGTGCCAGCAGTAGTGCAGGGGTGGACACTGAAGCTTTCTTT.

The chain carries TRBV27 and TRBJ2-1; 7 bases match TRBD2. CDR1 and CDR2 (germline): MNHEY, SMNVEV (reference sequence). Trimming removed 2 bases from V and 2 bases from J; junction bases left unmatched: 3. The CDR3 consists of 15 residues. The CDR3 DNA reads TGTGCCAGCAGTTTAAGCGGGGTCACCTACAATGAGCAGTTCTTC. It yields the protein CASSLSGVTYNEQFF.

This clonotype was recorded many times. The DNA for the CDR3 is TGTGCCAGTAGTTCTTCAGGGGCGGGTAATTCACCCCTCCACTTT. Encoded protein: CASSSSGAGNSPLHF. The gene calls are TRBV19 and TRBJ1-6; D perhaps matches TRBD1 (6 bases). The CDR3 extends over 15 amino acids. Germline loops: CDR1 LNHDA, CDR2 SQIVND (reference sequence). V was trimmed by 5 bases and J by 6 bases, leaving 14 bases between them.

On this clonotype: This likely came from a read error, as a far larger clone is one base away. This rearrangement joins TRBV27 to TRBJ2-1; maybe TRBD2 (5 bases). Germline V gives CDR1 MNHEY, CDR2 SMNVEV (reference sequence). There are 13 residues in the CDR3. The CDR3: CASSHRIGETHYF. For the CDR3, the DNA is TGTGCCAGCAGCCACAGAATTGGGGAGACCCATTACTTC.

This clonotype was observed at least ten times. This chain joins TRBV6-2 or TRBV6-3 and TRBJ2-5; 13 bases match TRBD2. The CDR3 length is 19 residues. J lost 0 bases, V lost 5 bases, and 12 bases had no gene match. Per the germline V gene, CDR1 is MNHEY and CDR2 is SVGEGT. Here the CDR3 reads CASSPTSGRAFSYQETQYF. The CDR3 nucleotides are TGTGCCAGCAGTCCTACTAGCGGGAGGGCCTTTTCGTACCAAGAGACCCAGTACTTC.

This clonotype ranks as medium-sized (0.01 to 0.1%). This rearrangement joins TRBV7-2 to TRBJ2-1, with 9 positions matching TRBD2. The J segment lost 8 bases and the V segment lost 1 base, leaving 6 bases of the junction unmatched. The CDR3 has 15 amino acids. Germline loops: CDR1 SGHTA, CDR2 FQGNSA. CDR3 coding DNA: TGTGCCAGCAGCTTAGTGCGGGGGGGCCAGGATGAGCAGTTCTTC. This encodes CASSLVRGGQDEQFF.

This clonotype was recorded at least ten times. The chain carries TRBV6-2 or TRBV6-3 and TRBJ1-1; possibly TRBD1 for D (6 bases). V lost 8 bases and J 0 bases, leaving 22 bases between the germline ends. CDR1 and CDR2 (germline): MNHEY, SVGEGT. The CDR3 loop spans 17 amino acids. The DNA for the CDR3 is TGTGCCAGCGTATCCCGGACAGCACGGAGTTTGAACACTGAAGCTTTCTTT. Translating it yields CASVSRTARSLNTEAFF.

J is TRBJ2-5 and V is TRBV10-3, with 8 nucleotides matching TRBD1. J lost 5 bases, V lost 3 bases, and 8 bases had no gene match. Germline CDR1 ENHRY, CDR2 SYGVKD. The CDR3 contains 15 residues. This chain's CDR3 is CAISESRGRGETQYF. The DNA of the CDR3 is TGTGCCATCAGTGAATCCAGGGGGCGCGGGGAGACCCAGTACTTC.

This chain joins TRBV5-1 and TRBJ2-7; a possible D gene is TRBD2 (7 bases). Looked up from germline, CDR1 is SGHRS and CDR2 is YFSETQ. Between the trimmed V and J ends, which lost 0 bases and 7 bases, there was a span of 17 bases. The CDR3 runs 15 residues. CDR3 nucleotides: TGCGCCAGCAGCTTGGGCACAGAGGGGGACTATGAGCAGTACTTC. It is translated as CASSLGTEGDYEQYF. The full variable domain, in which reference TRBV5-1 and TRBJ2-7 provide the parts outside the CDR3, is KAGVTQTPRYLIKTRGQQVTLSCSPISGHRSVSWYQQTPGQGLQFLFEYFSETQRNKGNFPGRFSGRQFSNSRSEMNVSTLELGDSALYLCASSLGTEGDYEQYFGPGTRLTVT.

In its sample, this clonotype was seen many times. This chain uses TRBV11-2 with TRBJ2-4, with D unresolved. The CDR3 consists of 15 residues. Germline CDR1 reads SGHAT; CDR2 reads FQNNGV. Trimming stripped 5 bases from V and 3 bases from J, with 14 bases between. The CDR3 loop is CASSPGWRGKNIQYF. In nucleotides, the CDR3 is TGTGCCAGCAGCCCTGGGTGGCGAGGCAAAAACATTCAGTACTTC.

The chain links TRBV20-1 to TRBJ2-7; 7 positions match TRBD2. The trim removed 4 bases at V and 7 bases at J, leaving 13 bases unmatched. The CDR3 runs to 14 residues. The germline gives CDR1 DFQATT, CDR2 SNEGSKA (reference sequence). CDR3 region: CSAKSGGRTREQYF. The CDR3 DNA reads as TGCAGTGCTAAATCGGGAGGAAGGACGCGAGAGCAGTACTTC.

This clonotype was recorded many times. Written as DNA, the CDR3 is TGCAGTGCTAGAGTTCTGGACAGTCACTCTGGAAACACCATATATTTT. Amino acids: CSARVLDSHSGNTIYF. This sequence joins TRBV20-1 and TRBJ1-3; possibly TRBD1 for D (6 bases). Per the germline V gene, CDR1 is DFQATT and CDR2 is SNEGSKA (reference sequence). The CDR3 has 16 residues. V was cut by 1 base and J by 0 bases, with 13 bases left in between.

Remarks on this clonotype: This may stem from a read error, because a much larger clone lies one nucleotide away. The CDR3 nucleotides read TGTGCCAGCAGTGAAGTGGGCATCCAAGAGACCCAGTACTTC. Translated: CASSEVGIQETQYF. This chain uses TRBV6-1 with TRBJ2-5; D not resolved. The germline gives CDR1 MNHNS, CDR2 SASEGT. V was trimmed by 1 base and J by 1 base, leaving 7 bases between them. This CDR3 has 14 residues.

This clonotype came up many times. The chain recombines TRBV5-1 with TRBJ1-5, with 7 bases aligning to TRBD1. V was clipped by 0 bases and J by 6 bases; unmatched bases: 6. The CDR3 loop spans 15 amino acids. Looked up from germline, CDR1 is SGHRS and CDR2 is YFSETQ. CDR3 DNA sequence: TGCGCCAGCAGCTTGGCAACAGGGGTTGGTCAGCCCCAGCATTTT. Translating it yields CASSLATGVGQPQHF.

Of note for this clonotype: One end of the junction varies from germline; a read error may be responsible. The rearrangement uses TRBV7-9 and TRBJ2-7; a possible D gene is TRBD1 (6 bases). CDR1 SEHNR and CDR2 FQNEAQ come from the germline V gene (reference sequence). This CDR3 contains 14 residues. The CDR3 sequence is CANSPEDSTYEQYF. CDR3 bases: TGTGCCAACAGCCCAGAGGACAGTACCTACGAGCAGTACTTC.

This chain connects TRBV24-1 to TRBJ2-1, with TRBD2 identical over 9 bases. V was pared by 2 bases and J by 4 bases, with 14 bases of the junction left unmatched. The length of the CDR3 is 19 residues. Germline CDR1 is KGHDR and CDR2 is SFDVKD. CDR3 nucleotides: TGTGCCACCAGTGATTCCCCGTGGACTAGCGTGAGAACTTACAATGAGCAGTTCTTC. Translated: CATSDSPWTSVRTYNEQFF.

The chain links TRBV7-2 to TRBJ2-7; 9 bases match TRBD2. Germline V lookup: CDR1 SGHTA, CDR2 FQGNSA. This CDR3 comprises 16 residues. V dropped 7 bases and J dropped 3; count of bases not matched to a gene: 13. CDR3 residues: CASIPTSSGVLYEQYF. The CDR3 coding sequence is TGTGCCAGCATTCCTACGTCTAGCGGGGTCCTCTACGAGCAGTACTTC.

This clonotype is a singleton in its sample. The chain couples TRBV12-3 or TRBV12-4 to TRBJ2-3; either TRBD1 or TRBD2 may fit D (5 bases each). V lost 2 bases and J 1 base, leaving 19 bases between the germline ends. The CDR3 covers 18 residues. The CDR3 nucleotides are TGTGCCAGCAGTTTAAGCCTCGGGTCGATGGGGGGCACAGATACGCAGTATTTT. It specifies CASSLSLGSMGGTDTQYF.

As for this clonotype: One junction end does not reproduce the germline sequence, and a read error may be involved. The chain carries TRBV27 and TRBJ1-5; a weak D match, TRBD1 (6 bases). This CDR3 region has 13 residues. The V gene's germline CDR1 is MNHEY and CDR2 SMNVEV (reference sequence). The CDR3 is CAISLVRGQPQHF. The CDR3 nucleotides are TGTGCCATCAGTTTGGTCAGGGGTCAGCCCCAGCATTTT.

This clonotype was counted ten times or more. The chain couples TRBV6-2 or TRBV6-3 to TRBJ2-2; 7 nucleotides line up with TRBD2. The CDR3 has 15 amino acids. Germline V CDR1 and CDR2: MNHEY, SVGEGT. The V and J ends lost 1 base and 4 bases, in that order; junction bases with no gene match: 3. CDR3 sequence reads: CASSYLAGRTGELFF. As DNA, the CDR3 is TGTGCCAGCAGTTACTTAGCGGGCCGCACCGGGGAGCTGTTTTTT.

This clonotype was detected many times. This chain connects TRBV30 to TRBJ1-6; D is undetermined. Trimming shortened V by 6 bases and J by 8 bases, and 17 bases separated the two germline ends. Germline V gives CDR1 GTSNPN, CDR2 SVGIG (reference sequence). This CDR3 region has 14 residues. The CDR3 loop is CACARDAAYSPLHF. Here the CDR3 DNA reads TGTGCCTGCGCGCGTGATGCTGCTTATTCACCCCTCCACTTT.

This clonotype was recorded at least ten times. CDR3 nucleotides: TGCAGTGCCCCCCGCGGGACTGTTGAGCAGTACTTC. This sequence encodes CSAPRGTVEQYF. The chain couples TRBV20-1 to TRBJ2-7, with a tentative D call TRBD2 (6 bases). CDR3 length: 12 amino acids. V shed 6 bases and J shed 7 bases, with 16 bases lying between them. The germline gives CDR1 DFQATT, CDR2 SNEGSKA (reference sequence).

With respect to this clonotype: Just one base apart from a much larger clone, this may be a read error. CDR3 coding DNA: TGTACCAGCAGGCGGAGCGGGACGGCGAACACTGAAGCTTTCTTT. Translated: CTSRRSGTANTEAFF. The chain joins TRBV6-2 or TRBV6-3 to TRBJ1-1; weak D call: TRBD1 (5 bases). The CDR3 has 15 amino acids. From germline, CDR1 is MNHEY and CDR2 SVGEGT.

This clonotype was observed many times. V gene TRBV20-1 combines with J gene TRBJ2-7; 10 positions match TRBD2. With 5 bases clipped from V and 0 bases from J, the junction kept 4 bases outside the gene matches. Germline V lookup: CDR1 DFQATT, CDR2 SNEGSKA (reference sequence). This CDR3 contains 14 residues. The CDR3 bases are TGCAGTGCTCTCGGGACTAGCGTCTCCTACGAGCAGTACTTC. It codes for CSALGTSVSYEQYF.

This rearrangement joins TRBV20-1 to TRBJ2-2; 7 nucleotides agree with TRBD2. Germline values: CDR1 DFQATT, CDR2 SNEGSKA (reference sequence). The CDR3 runs to 14 residues. With 0 bases clipped from V and 12 bases from J, the junction kept 10 bases outside the gene matches. Written as DNA, the CDR3 is TGCAGTGCTAGAGAGCGGGGGAACACCTGGAAGCTGTTTTTT. Translating gives CSARERGNTWKLFF.

Many counts were recorded for this clonotype. DNA for the CDR3: TGCGCCAGCAGCGAGGGACAGACGGAGACCCAGTACTTC. Translating gives CASSEGQTETQYF. The V call is TRBV5-1, the J call TRBJ2-5; 7 bases are shared with TRBD1. This CDR3 has 13 amino acids. CDR1 SGHRS and CDR2 YFSETQ come from the germline V gene. V was pared by 4 bases and J by 5 bases, with 5 bases of the junction left unmatched. Supplemented by reference TRBV5-1 and TRBJ2-5, the full variable domain reads KAGVTQTPRYLIKTRGQQVTLSCSPISGHRSVSWYQQTPGQGLQFLFEYFSETQRNKGNFPGRFSGRQFSNSRSEMNVSTLELGDSALYLCASSEGQTETQYFGPGTRLLVL.